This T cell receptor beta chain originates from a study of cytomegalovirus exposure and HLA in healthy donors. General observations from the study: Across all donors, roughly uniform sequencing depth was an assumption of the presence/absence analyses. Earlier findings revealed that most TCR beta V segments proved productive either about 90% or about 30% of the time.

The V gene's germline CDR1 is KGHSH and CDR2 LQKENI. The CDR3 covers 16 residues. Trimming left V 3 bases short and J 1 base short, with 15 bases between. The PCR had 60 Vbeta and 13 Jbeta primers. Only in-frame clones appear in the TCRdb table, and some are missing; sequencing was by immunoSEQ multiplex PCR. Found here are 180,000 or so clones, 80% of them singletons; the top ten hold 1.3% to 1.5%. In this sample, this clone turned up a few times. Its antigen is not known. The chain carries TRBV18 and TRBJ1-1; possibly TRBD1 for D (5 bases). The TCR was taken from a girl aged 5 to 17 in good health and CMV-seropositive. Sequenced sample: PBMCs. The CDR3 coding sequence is TGTGCCAGCTCACCCAACCCGTTTGGACAGAACACTGAAGCTTTCTTT. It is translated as CASSPNPFGQNTEAFF.